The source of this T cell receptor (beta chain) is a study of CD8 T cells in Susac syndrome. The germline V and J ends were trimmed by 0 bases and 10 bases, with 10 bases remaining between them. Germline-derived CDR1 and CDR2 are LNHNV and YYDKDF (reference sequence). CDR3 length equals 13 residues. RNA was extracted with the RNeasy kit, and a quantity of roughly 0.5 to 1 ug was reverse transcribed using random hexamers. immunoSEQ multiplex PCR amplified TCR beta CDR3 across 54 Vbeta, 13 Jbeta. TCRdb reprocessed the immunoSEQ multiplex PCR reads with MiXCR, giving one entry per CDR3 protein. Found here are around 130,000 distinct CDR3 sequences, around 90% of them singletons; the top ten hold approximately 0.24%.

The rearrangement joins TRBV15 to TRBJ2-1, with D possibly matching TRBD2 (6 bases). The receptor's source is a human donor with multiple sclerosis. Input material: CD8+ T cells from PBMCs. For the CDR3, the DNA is TGTGCCACCAGCAGAGATTGGGGAGGCGAGCAGTTCTTC. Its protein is CATSRDWGGEQFF.